This T cell receptor (beta chain) was recorded in a study of monozygotic twins with inflammatory bowel disease. Findings and caveats of the study: Repertoire similarity did not separate concordant from discordant twins, possibly from limited power.

Germline V gene sequence: CDR1 ENHRY, CDR2 SYGVKD. This CDR3 region has 14 residues. With the 5' RACE reads reprocessed, TCRdb shows one record per CDR3 protein and no DNA. The sample includes 150,000 to 200,000 distinct CDR3 sequences. For this clonotype: Its antigen is not identified.

Sample: blood. The receptor comes from a human donor with ulcerative colitis or Crohn's disease, or a healthy co-twin of an affected twin (not recorded which). The chain combines TRBV10-3 with TRBJ2-1; with no DNA, the TCRdb D assignment of TRBD2 cannot be verified. CDR3 sequence: CAIKTSGSYNEQFF.